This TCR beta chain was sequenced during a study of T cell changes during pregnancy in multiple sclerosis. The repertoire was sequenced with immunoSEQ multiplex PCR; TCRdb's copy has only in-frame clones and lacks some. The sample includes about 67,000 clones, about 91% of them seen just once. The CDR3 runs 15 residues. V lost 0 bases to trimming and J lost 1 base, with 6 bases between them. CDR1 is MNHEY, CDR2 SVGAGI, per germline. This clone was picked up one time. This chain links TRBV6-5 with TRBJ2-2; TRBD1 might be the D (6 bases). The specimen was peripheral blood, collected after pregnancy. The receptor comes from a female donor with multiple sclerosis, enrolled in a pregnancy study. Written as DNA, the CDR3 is TGTGCCAGCAGTTACTCGACAGGGAACACCGGGGAGCTGTTTTTT. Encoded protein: CASSYSTGNTGELFF.